One sample yielded the 22 T cell receptor beta chains listed below, sequenced in a study of T cell responses to AZD1222 COVID-19 vaccine. Assay: immunoSEQ multiplex PCR; the TCRdb copy retains only in-frame clones and omits some. The repertoire has some 67,000 clones, 83% of them found once; the top ten carry about 6.5%. Material: peripheral blood, obtained 28 days after the second AZD1222 dose. The origin of the receptors is an adult who received the AZD1222 COVID-19 vaccine.

CDR3 protein: CASSQDSGTNTEAFF. The CDR3 nucleotides read TGTGCCAGCAGCCAAGATAGTGGGACGAACACTGAAGCTTTCTTT. The V and J genes are TRBV4-2 and TRBJ1-1; TRBD1 is a possible D gene (5 bases). Deletions cut 0 bases from V and 1 base from J, with 9 bases between. CDR1 and CDR2 (germline): LGHNA, YNFKEQ. The CDR3 extends over 15 amino acids.

The CDR3 DNA sequence: TGTGCCAGCAGCTTAGAGTGGGTCGTTGAGCAGTTCTTC. This gives the protein CASSLEWVVEQFF. The chain carries TRBV11-2 and TRBJ2-1, with no clear D. The CDR3 contains 13 residues. In germline, CDR1 is SGHAT, CDR2 FQNNGV. V lost 0 bases to trimming and J lost 9 bases, with 9 bases between them. Full variable domain (outside the CDR3, taken from reference TRBV11-2 and TRBJ2-1): EAGVAQSPRYKIIEKRQSVAFWCNPISGHATLYWYQQILGQGPKLLIQFQNNGVVDDSQLPKDRFSAERLKGVDSTLKIQPAKLEDSAVYLCASSLEWVVEQFFGPGTRLTVL.

The chain carries TRBV2 and TRBJ2-2, with D possibly matching TRBD1 (6 bases). The ends were cut back, 6 bases at V and 0 bases at J, with 17 bases in the middle. Germline V gives CDR1 SNHLY, CDR2 FYNNEI. The CDR3 runs to 17 residues. The CDR3 region is CASRDRGQPANTGELFF. In DNA form, the CDR3 reads TGTGCCAGCAGGGATAGGGGACAACCCGCGAACACCGGGGAGCTGTTTTTT.

The chain has TRBV6-5 and TRBJ1-1; perhaps TRBD1 as D (5 bases). From germline, CDR1 is MNHEY and CDR2 SVGAGI. The CDR3 loop spans 15 amino acids. V gave up 8 bases and J gave up 0 bases, with 16 bases separating them. In DNA form, the CDR3 reads TGTGCCAGCTCCCATAGAGGGGTCCTGAACACTGAAGCTTTCTTT. It specifies CASSHRGVLNTEAFF.

This sequence joins TRBV7-5 and TRBJ2-1; the DNA was not compared with TRBD2, the D call given in the table. TRBV7-5 is assigned pseudogene status. This CDR3 contains 13 residues. The CDR3 reads CARSFPRDNEQFF. In DNA, the CDR3 is TGTGCCAGAAGCTTTCCCCGCGACAATGAGCAGTTCTTC.

V and J are TRBV28 and TRBJ1-1; a weak D match, TRBD1 (6 bases). The CDR3 is 14 amino acids. The V end lost 6 bases, the J end lost 6 bases, and 17 bases lay between the germline ends. Germline values: CDR1 MDHEN, CDR2 SYDVKM. The CDR3 DNA reads as TGTGCCAGCAGACCTCTCGACAGGACGGCTGAAGCTTTCTTT. Protein sequence: CASRPLDRTAEAFF.

The rearrangement links TRBV11-2 to TRBJ1-2, with D unresolved. CDR1 and CDR2 from the germline V gene are SGHAT and FQNNGV. V gave up 5 bases and J gave up 2 bases, with 9 bases separating them. The CDR3 extends over 13 amino acids. CDR3 in DNA: TGTGCCAGCAGCGTATCGCAAAACTATGGCTACACCTTC. This sequence encodes CASSVSQNYGYTF.

The gene calls are TRBV19 and TRBJ1-5; D may be TRBD1 (6 bases). With 8 bases removed from V and 10 bases from J, the gap between germline ends came to 6 bases. The germline V gene has CDR1 LNHDA and CDR2 SQIVND (reference sequence). The CDR3 spans 9 residues. The DNA for the CDR3 is TGTGCCAGTGGGACACCCCAGCATTTT. Translated, it gives CASGTPQHF.

The rearrangement uses TRBV29-1 and TRBJ1-5, with D possibly TRBD1 on 5 matching bases. Germline values: CDR1 SQVTM, CDR2 ANQGSEA. Deletions cut 6 bases from V and 0 bases from J, with 9 bases between. CDR3 length equals 13 residues. The CDR3, as DNA: TGCAGCGTGGGGGGGTTTAGCAATCAGCCCCAGCATTTT. This codes for CSVGGFSNQPQHF.

The chain recombines TRBV7-2 with TRBJ2-1; possibly TRBD2 for D (6 bases). Germline CDR1 is SGHTA and CDR2 is FQGNSA. V lost 4 bases, J lost 0 bases, and 22 bases lay in between. The CDR3 extends over 19 amino acids. The DNA for the CDR3 is TGTGCCAGCAGCTCCCCACGGGTTGGCGGGGTGAGCTCCTACAATGAGCAGTTCTTC. Translating gives CASSSPRVGGVSSYNEQFF. Variable domain in full (rest from reference TRBV7-2 and TRBJ2-1): GAGVSQSPSNKVTEKGKDVELRCDPISGHTALYWYRQSLGQGLEFLIYFQGNSAPDKSGLPSDRFSAERTGGSVSTLTIQRTQQEDSAVYLCASSSPRVGGVSSYNEQFFGPGTRLTVL.

This sequence joins TRBV9 and TRBJ1-1; the D is unclear. Germline CDR1 and CDR2: SGDLS and YYNGEE. V was cut by 0 bases and J by 3 bases, with 6 bases left in between. The CDR3 runs 13 residues. CDR3 in amino acids: CASSVAPDTEAFF. The CDR3 DNA reads TGTGCCAGCAGCGTAGCTCCGGACACTGAAGCTTTCTTT.

This clone was observed once. The chain carries TRBV5-6 and TRBJ1-2, with 8 positions matching TRBD1. CDR1 is SGHDT, CDR2 YYEEEE, per germline. This CDR3 has 14 residues. The J segment lost 8 bases and the V segment lost 0 bases, leaving 6 bases of the junction unmatched. As DNA, the CDR3 is TGTGCCAGCAGCTTGGAGCAGGGGGCGATCGGCTACACCTTC. This codes for CASSLEQGAIGYTF.

The V and J genes are TRBV7-2 and TRBJ1-2, with a tentative D call TRBD1 (5 bases). Germline CDR1 reads SGHTA; CDR2 reads FQGNSA. Trimming cost V 4 bases and J 4 bases, with 16 bases left between them. The CDR3 consists of 15 residues. CDR3 in DNA: TGTGCCAGCAGCTCCAGAGGAGGGGACCCCTATGGCTACACCTTC. As protein: CASSSRGGDPYGYTF. Full variable domain (outside the CDR3, taken from reference TRBV7-2 and TRBJ1-2): GAGVSQSPSNKVTEKGKDVELRCDPISGHTALYWYRQSLGQGLEFLIYFQGNSAPDKSGLPSDRFSAERTGGSVSTLTIQRTQQEDSAVYLCASSSRGGDPYGYTFGSGTRLTVV.

The chain uses TRBV30 and TRBJ2-3, with TRBD2 matching 9 bases. In germline, CDR1 is GTSNPN, CDR2 SVGIG (reference sequence). Trimming took 0 bases from V and 5 from J; bases not matched to a gene: 6. This CDR3 spans 15 amino acids. CDR3 protein: CAWSVRAGGQDTQYF. The CDR3 DNA is TGTGCCTGGAGTGTACGCGCGGGGGGGCAAGATACGCAGTATTTT.

The chain employs TRBV6-2 or TRBV6-3 and TRBJ2-3; 11 positions agree with TRBD2. This CDR3 is built from 17 residues. The germline V gene encodes CDR1 MNHEY and CDR2 SVGEGT. The trim removed 0 bases at V and 1 base at J, leaving 3 bases unmatched. The CDR3 DNA reads as TGTGCCAGCAGTTACTCGATGACTAGCGGGGGCACAGATACGCAGTATTTT. Its protein product is CASSYSMTSGGTDTQYF.

The V and J genes are TRBV6-6 and TRBJ1-3; D not resolved. The CDR3 runs to 20 residues. Germline CDR1 is MNHNY and CDR2 is SVGAGI (reference sequence). V lost 5 bases and J 3 bases, leaving 29 bases between the germline ends. CDR3 coding DNA: TGTGCCAGCAGTCCCACGCCGGGGTTGGGAGGGTTCTACGGTGGAAACACCATATATTTT. Amino acid sequence: CASSPTPGLGGFYGGNTIYF.

This sequence joins TRBV2 and TRBJ1-3; the D is unclear. V was pared by 2 bases and J by 0 bases, with 8 bases between. This CDR3 has 15 residues. Germline lookup yields CDR1 SNHLY and CDR2 FYNNEI. The CDR3 region has the DNA TGTGCCAGCAGTGAAACACCGAGCTCTGGAAACACCATATATTTT. It specifies CASSETPSSGNTIYF.

This clone has a single count. The chain couples TRBV14 to TRBJ1-6, with D tentatively TRBD1 (5 bases). CDR1 SGHDN and CDR2 FVKESK come from the germline V gene. CDR3 length equals 14 residues. V lost 5 bases to trimming and J lost 5 bases, with 10 bases between them. CDR3 loop: CASSGGVDNSPLHF. The DNA of the CDR3 is TGTGCCAGCAGCGGGGGGGTCGATAATTCACCCCTCCACTTT. The full variable domain, rest sourced from reference TRBV14 and TRBJ1-6, is EAGVTQFPSHSVIEKGQTVTLRCDPISGHDNLYWYRRVMGKEIKFLLHFVKESKQDESGMPNNRFLAERTGGTYSTLKVQPAELEDSGVYFCASSGGVDNSPLHFGNGTRLTVT.

V and J are TRBV28 and TRBJ1-5; D might be TRBD1 (6 bases). In germline, CDR1 is MDHEN, CDR2 SYDVKM. The length of the CDR3 is 16 residues. Trimming pared 5 bases from V and 7 bases from J, leaving 21 bases between. The CDR3 nucleotides are TGTGCCAGCAGTCCTTCGAGGGGGGGTCGGTTACAGCCCCAGCATTTT. This encodes CASSPSRGGRLQPQHF. The full variable domain, its missing parts supplied by reference TRBV28 and TRBJ1-5, is DVKVTQSSRYLVKRTGEKVFLECVQDMDHENMFWYRQDPGLGLRLIYFSYDVKMKEKGDIPEGYSVSREKKERFSLILESASTNQTSMYLCASSPSRGGRLQPQHFGDGTRLSIL.

The chain has TRBV6-5 and TRBJ2-1; the D is unclear. The CDR3 is 14 amino acids. Trimming left V 7 bases short and J 0 bases short, with 10 bases between. Looked up from germline, CDR1 is MNHEY and CDR2 is SVGAGI. The CDR3 DNA sequence: TGTGCCAGCACCCCGGGCAGCTCCTACAATGAGCAGTTCTTC. Translation gives CASTPGSSYNEQFF.

V gene TRBV7-2 combines with J gene TRBJ2-7; D is ambiguous. Per the germline V gene, CDR1 is SGHTA and CDR2 is FQGNSA. Deletions cut 0 bases from V and 8 bases from J, with 14 bases between. The CDR3 length is 14 residues. CDR3 in DNA: TGTGCCAGCAGCTTAGCTTCGTCTGGATCTAAGCAGTACTTC. This encodes CASSLASSGSKQYF.

The rearrangement links TRBV5-1 to TRBJ1-3, with TRBD1 matching over 9 bases. CDR3 size: 15 residues. V shed 6 bases and J 3 bases; nucleotides not matched to a gene: 7. The germline gives CDR1 SGHRS, CDR2 YFSETQ. The CDR3 DNA follows: TGCGCCAGCAACCCCGGGACAGGGTATGGAAACACCATATATTTT. Its translation: CASNPGTGYGNTIYF.